The 32 T cell receptor beta chains below come from one sample, sequenced in a study of T cells after yellow fever vaccination. TCRdb ran MiXCR on the 5' RACE reads and lists one entry per CDR3 protein. This table holds fewer than 400,000 distinct CDR3 sequences, about 11% found once. Sequenced here: CD4+ T cells sorted from PBMCs, sampled 45 days after the yellow fever booster vaccination. All receptors derive from a man aged 18 to 30 who received the YFV17D yellow fever vaccine.

This clonotype was detected only a few times. V gene TRBV7-9 combines with J gene TRBJ1-4; 9 bases agree with TRBD1. The CDR3 consists of 15 residues. With V trimmed by 5 bases and J by 3 bases, 4 bases remained unmatched. CDR1 and CDR2 (germline): SEHNR, FQNEAQ (reference sequence). The CDR3 DNA is TGTGCCAGCAGCGAACAGGGGGCGTCTAATGAAAAACTGTTTTTT. Protein: CASSEQGASNEKLFF.

This clonotype was recorded many times. The chain is built from TRBV6-6 and TRBJ2-1, with TRBD2 as a possible D gene (8 bases). Germline loops: CDR1 MNHNY, CDR2 SVGAGI (reference sequence). V lost 6 bases, J lost 4 bases, and 19 bases lay in between. This CDR3 contains 16 residues. The CDR3 DNA sequence: TGTGCCAGCAGCAGAACGGGAGGGGGCGGTTACAATGAGCAGTTCTTC. Translation: CASSRTGGGGYNEQFF.

At least ten counts were recorded for this clonotype. This sequence joins TRBV12-3 or TRBV12-4 and TRBJ2-5; D might be TRBD1 (6 bases). The CDR3 covers 13 residues. V was shortened by 3 bases and J by 3 bases, with 8 bases between the two germline ends. The CDR3 coding sequence is TGTGCCAGCAGTTTGAGGGGGAAAGAGACCCAGTACTTC. It is translated as CASSLRGKETQYF.

The table lists this clonotype with a few counts. V and J are TRBV19 and TRBJ1-4, with a possible D match to TRBD1 (5 bases). This CDR3 has 13 residues. Germline-derived CDR1 and CDR2 are LNHDA and SQIVND (reference sequence). The ends were cut back, 10 bases at V and 7 bases at J, with 16 bases in the middle. The CDR3 nucleotides read TGTGCCACGTCGGACATGGCCGGTGAAAAACTGTTTTTT. Protein sequence: CATSDMAGEKLFF.

The J gene is TRBJ2-1, the V gene TRBV5-5, with 8 positions matching TRBD2. In germline, CDR1 is SGHKS, CDR2 YYEKEE (reference sequence). This CDR3 comprises 16 residues. After removal of 0 bases from V and 2 bases from J, the junction contained 4 bases not matched to a gene. The CDR3 nucleotides read TGTGCCAGCAGCTTGGCCCCGGGGGGGCCCTACAATGAGCAGTTCTTC. It encodes CASSLAPGGPYNEQFF. The variable domain in full, with the rest retrieved from reference TRBV5-5 and TRBJ2-1, is DAGVTQSPTHLIKTRGQQVTLRCSPISGHKSVSWYQQVLGQGPQFIFQYYEKEERGRGNFPDRFSARQFPNYSSELNVNALLLGDSALYLCASSLAPGGPYNEQFFGPGTRLTVL.

V gene TRBV5-1 combines with J gene TRBJ1-2; 7 nucleotides agree with TRBD1. Germline CDR1 reads SGHRS; CDR2 reads YFSETQ. This CDR3 has 14 amino acids. With 3 bases clipped from V and 0 bases from J, the junction kept 2 bases outside the gene matches. The CDR3 region is CASSSTGTNYGYTF. The CDR3 coding sequence is TGCGCCAGCAGCTCGACAGGGACTAACTATGGCTACACCTTC.

This clonotype was seen a handful of times. This chain uses TRBV5-4 with TRBJ2-3; D remains unclear. Trimming shortened V by 0 bases and J by 0 bases, and 8 bases separated the two germline ends. CDR1 SGHNT and CDR2 YYREEE come from the germline V gene (reference sequence). There are 15 residues in the CDR3. The CDR3 DNA follows: TGTGCCAGCAGCTTGGATCGACCGAGCACAGATACGCAGTATTTT. Amino acids: CASSLDRPSTDTQYF.

This chain uses TRBV12-3 or TRBV12-4 with TRBJ1-5; TRBD1 matches at 7 bases. The CDR3 contains 14 residues. V lost 6 bases to trimming and J lost 7 bases; unmatched junction nucleotides: 9. The CDR3 sequence is CASSSDRNGQPQHF. The CDR3 nucleotides are TGTGCCAGCAGCTCGGACAGGAATGGCCAGCCCCAGCATTTT.

This clonotype was picked up a small number of times. The rearrangement uses TRBV28 and TRBJ2-1, with 14 bases identical to TRBD2. This CDR3 spans 21 amino acids. V dropped 4 bases and J dropped 4; count of bases not matched to a gene: 18. Germline V gives CDR1 MDHEN, CDR2 SYDVKM. The CDR3 DNA sequence: TGTGCCAGCAGTTCCCCCCGGGACAGGCGGACTAGCGGGGGGTTTTACAATGAGCAGTTCTTC. Translated, it gives CASSSPRDRRTSGGFYNEQFF.

V usage is TRBV6-6 and J usage is TRBJ1-1; 7 bases are a match to TRBD1. This CDR3 comprises 16 residues. Germline V gene sequence: CDR1 MNHNY, CDR2 SVGAGI (reference sequence). Losses at the gene ends were 2 bases for V and 0 bases for J; bases not matched to a gene: 6. The CDR3 coding sequence is TGTGCCAGCAGTTACCGGCCAGGGGGGATGAACACTGAAGCTTTCTTT. This codes for CASSYRPGGMNTEAFF.

This clonotype was recorded at least ten times. V is TRBV9 and J is TRBJ1-1, with D uncertain. Trimming shortened V by 0 bases and J by 5 bases, and 5 bases separated the two germline ends. The V gene's germline CDR1 is SGDLS and CDR2 YYNGEE. The CDR3 spans 12 residues. The CDR3 loop reads CASSVGGTEAFF. Here the CDR3 DNA reads TGTGCCAGCAGCGTAGGGGGAACTGAAGCTTTCTTT.

The chain recombines TRBV7-9 with TRBJ1-3; D gene uncertain. Trimming removed 5 bases from V and 2 bases from J, with 13 bases in between. The CDR3 sequence is 15 residues long. Germline CDR1 is SEHNR and CDR2 is FQNEAQ (reference sequence). DNA for the CDR3: TGTGCCAGCAGCCGCGGGGTTTCGGCTGGAAACACCATATATTTT. Translating it yields CASSRGVSAGNTIYF.

This clonotype was found many times. In nucleotides, the CDR3 is TGCGCCAGCAGCCGAATACCGACTAGCGGGGGTAGAAATGAGCAGTTCTTC. Protein sequence: CASSRIPTSGGRNEQFF. This chain links TRBV4-3 with TRBJ2-1; 12 bases agree with TRBD2. The CDR3 extends over 17 amino acids. Germline V CDR1 and CDR2: LGHNA, YSLEER. V gave up 4 bases and J gave up 7 bases; unmatched junction bases: 11.

This clonotype has only a few counts. This chain links TRBV18 with TRBJ1-5, with D possibly matching TRBD1 (6 bases). CDR3 size: 13 residues. Germline CDR1 is KGHSH and CDR2 is LQKENI. Trimming shortened V by 6 bases and J by 6 bases, and 12 bases separated the two germline ends. The chain's CDR3 is CASSEGEGQPQHF. The CDR3 DNA reads as TGTGCCAGCTCCGAGGGGGAAGGTCAGCCCCAGCATTTT.

This clonotype appeared a few times. The chain links TRBV6-5 to TRBJ1-1; 7 bases match TRBD1. Unmatched junction bases numbered 8, after V lost 2 bases and J lost 5 bases. The germline V gene has CDR1 MNHEY and CDR2 SVGAGI. CDR3 length: 15 residues. The CDR3 nucleotides are TGTGCCAGCAGTTACACACAGGGGAGAGGGACTGAAGCTTTCTTT. Its translation: CASSYTQGRGTEAFF.

This clonotype was seen at least ten times. V is TRBV4-2 and J is TRBJ2-3; D is possibly TRBD1 (6 bases). The CDR3 spans 16 residues. Germline V gene sequence: CDR1 LGHNA, CDR2 YNFKEQ. Between the trimmed V and J ends, which lost 0 bases and 4 bases, there was a span of 14 bases. In DNA form, the CDR3 reads TGTGCCAGCAGCCAAGACGGGGCCTCAGGGGCAGATACGCAGTATTTT. Its translation: CASSQDGASGADTQYF.

CDR3 DNA sequence: TGTGCCAGCAGCTTGGGAGCAGGTTGGAGACAGCCCCAGCATTTT. It codes for CASSLGAGWRQPQHF. The rearrangement joins TRBV5-6 to TRBJ1-5; D gene uncertain. The CDR3 has 15 amino acids. V was trimmed by 0 bases and J by 7 bases, leaving 14 bases between them. The germline V gene has CDR1 SGHDT and CDR2 YYEEEE.

This clonotype came up a few times. This chain joins TRBV5-1 and TRBJ2-2; D not certain. CDR3 length: 14 amino acids. V was clipped by 4 bases and J by 1 base, with 8 bases between them. The germline CDR1 and CDR2 sequences are SGHRS and YFSETQ. The CDR3 protein is CASSVPVNTGELFF. CDR3 in DNA: TGCGCCAGCAGCGTTCCAGTGAACACCGGGGAGCTGTTTTTT.

The chain joins TRBV5-1 to TRBJ2-2; D is uncertain. CDR1 and CDR2 from the germline V gene are SGHRS and YFSETQ. With 0 bases removed from V and 6 bases from J, the gap between germline ends came to 12 bases. The CDR3 length is 15 residues. The CDR3 spells CASSLVGLGSGELFF. CDR3 nucleotide sequence: TGCGCCAGCAGCTTGGTAGGGCTAGGATCCGGGGAGCTGTTTTTT.

This clonotype was observed a handful of times. This rearrangement joins TRBV6-5 to TRBJ2-7; 9 nucleotides line up with TRBD1. The junction had 10 bases not matched to a gene; V was cut back by 4 bases and J by 6 bases. CDR1 and CDR2 (germline): MNHEY, SVGAGI. The CDR3 length is 15 residues. In nucleotides, the CDR3 is TGTGCCAGCAGTTCCGGACAGGGGATTGTAGGCGAGCAGTACGTC. Its protein product is CASSSGQGIVGEQYV.

This clonotype showed up many times. This chain connects TRBV20-1 to TRBJ2-5; D might be TRBD1 or TRBD2, each matching 6 bases. The CDR3 has 14 amino acids. In germline, CDR1 is DFQATT, CDR2 SNEGSKA (reference sequence). Trimming took 5 bases from V and 0 from J, leaving 13 bases between them. The CDR3: CSARGLWHQETQYF. The CDR3 DNA reads as TGCAGTGCTCGGGGGCTATGGCACCAAGAGACCCAGTACTTC.

This clonotype was counted only a few times. The rearrangement links TRBV7-2 to TRBJ1-4; 8 nucleotides agree with TRBD1. Germline loops: CDR1 SGHTA, CDR2 FQGNSA. The V and J ends lost 6 bases and 3 bases, in that order; junction bases with no gene match: 6. The CDR3 sequence is 15 residues long. CDR3 DNA: TGTGCCAGCAGTTTACAGGGGGGACCTAATGAAAAACTGTTTTTT. This encodes CASSLQGGPNEKLFF.

The chain carries TRBV7-2 and TRBJ2-3; 9 nucleotides match TRBD1. The CDR3 extends over 15 amino acids. The V gene end was trimmed by 5 bases and the J gene end by 2 bases; junction bases not matched to a gene: 5. The germline CDR1 and CDR2 sequences are SGHTA and FQGNSA. In nucleotides, the CDR3 is TGTGCCAGCAGCCCCCGGGACAGGGTCACAGATACGCAGTATTTT. It specifies CASSPRDRVTDTQYF. Full variable domain (outside the CDR3, taken from reference TRBV7-2 and TRBJ2-3): GAGVSQSPSNKVTEKGKDVELRCDPISGHTALYWYRQSLGQGLEFLIYFQGNSAPDKSGLPSDRFSAERTGGSVSTLTIQRTQQEDSAVYLCASSPRDRVTDTQYFGPGTRLTVL.

The gene calls are TRBV29-1 and TRBJ1-1; D call uncertain. The CDR3 loop spans 12 amino acids. V was clipped by 2 bases and J by 7 bases, with 11 bases between them. The germline V gene encodes CDR1 SQVTM and CDR2 ANQGSEA. CDR3 amino acids: CSVELYSGEAFF. CDR3 nucleotides: TGCAGCGTTGAATTATATTCCGGTGAAGCTTTCTTT. The full variable domain, with the rest looked up from reference TRBV29-1 and TRBJ1-1, is SAVISQKPSRDICQRGTSLTIQCQVDSQVTMMFWYRQQPGQSLTLIATANQGSEATYESGFVIDKFPISRPNLTFSTLTVSNMSPEDSSIYLCSVELYSGEAFFGQGTRLTVV.

The CDR3 loop is CASSPPTRDRGAVEQFF. CDR3 coding DNA: TGTGCCAGCAGTCCTCCCACCAGGGACAGGGGCGCCGTTGAGCAGTTCTTC. The rearrangement links TRBV6-6 to TRBJ2-1; 10 bases line up with TRBD1. The V segment lost 5 bases and the J segment 9 bases; nucleotides outside the gene matches: 16. This CDR3 has 17 residues. CDR1 is MNHNY, CDR2 SVGAGI, per germline (reference sequence).

This chain uses TRBV6-1 with TRBJ1-2; D call uncertain. V was pared by 3 bases and J by 6 bases, with 8 bases between. Germline V gene data show CDR1 as MNHNS and CDR2 as SASEGT. This CDR3 is built from 12 residues. The CDR3 sequence: CASSDSINGYTF. The CDR3 DNA reads TGTGCCAGCAGTGACAGCATTAATGGCTACACCTTC.

The chain recombines TRBV27 with TRBJ1-6; no firm D call. Trimming pared 8 bases from V and 8 bases from J, leaving 13 bases between. The CDR3 sequence is 13 residues long. From germline, CDR1 is MNHEY and CDR2 SMNVEV (reference sequence). The CDR3 reads CASGRNGDSPLHF. The CDR3, as DNA: TGTGCCAGCGGCCGTAATGGGGATTCACCCCTCCACTTT.

The sample holds a few counts of this clonotype. This chain links TRBV4-3 with TRBJ2-1, with 7 positions matching TRBD2. V shed 4 bases and J 4 bases; nucleotides not matched to a gene: 10. The germline V gene has CDR1 LGHNA and CDR2 YSLEER. The CDR3 has 16 amino acids. The CDR3 sequence: CASSLRLALRYNEQFF. In nucleotides, the CDR3 is TGCGCCAGCAGCCTGCGACTAGCCCTAAGGTACAATGAGCAGTTCTTC.

In its sample, this clonotype was seen many times. The chain carries TRBV5-1 and TRBJ2-5; D gene unclear. Germline V lookup: CDR1 SGHRS, CDR2 YFSETQ. This CDR3 has 13 residues. V dropped 2 bases and J dropped 2 bases, with 7 bases sitting between them. The CDR3 nucleotides read TGCGCCAGCAGCTTTCCCCCACAAGAGACCCAGTACTTC. It codes for CASSFPPQETQYF.

This clonotype was recorded at least ten times. The V gene is TRBV12-3 or TRBV12-4, the J gene TRBJ1-1, with 8 bases matching TRBD1. This CDR3 contains 14 residues. V lost 7 bases and J lost 4; bases outside the gene matches: 8. CDR3 DNA: TGTGCCAGCATTTCAGGGGGCGGGAGCACTGAAGCTTTCTTT. Amino acid sequence: CASISGGGSTEAFF.

This clonotype was seen only a few times. The chain combines TRBV11-2 with TRBJ2-1; 8 nucleotides line up with TRBD2. V lost 1 base, J lost 2 bases, and 7 bases stayed unmatched. CDR3 length: 17 residues. Germline CDR1 reads SGHAT; CDR2 reads FQNNGV. The CDR3 reads CASSLGSGTRAYNEQFF. In DNA form, the CDR3 reads TGTGCCAGCAGCTTAGGGTCCGGGACTAGAGCCTACAATGAGCAGTTCTTC.

This clonotype has a handful of counts. The gene calls are TRBV27 and TRBJ1-3; unclear D gene. Germline loops: CDR1 MNHEY, CDR2 SMNVEV (reference sequence). With 0 bases removed from V and 0 bases from J, the gap between germline ends came to 9 bases. The CDR3 covers 16 residues. The chain's CDR3 is CASSLSFAHSGNTIYF. The DNA for the CDR3 is TGTGCCAGCAGTTTATCTTTCGCTCACTCTGGAAACACCATATATTTT.